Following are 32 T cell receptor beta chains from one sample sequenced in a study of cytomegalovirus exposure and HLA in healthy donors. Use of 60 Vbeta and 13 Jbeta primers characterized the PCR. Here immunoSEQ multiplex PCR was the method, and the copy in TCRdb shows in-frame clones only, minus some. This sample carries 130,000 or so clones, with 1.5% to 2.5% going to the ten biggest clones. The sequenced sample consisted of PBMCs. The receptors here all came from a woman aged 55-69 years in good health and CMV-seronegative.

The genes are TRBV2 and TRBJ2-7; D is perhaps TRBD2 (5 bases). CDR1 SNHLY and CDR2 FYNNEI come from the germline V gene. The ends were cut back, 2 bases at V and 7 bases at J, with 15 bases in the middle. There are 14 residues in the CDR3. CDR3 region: CASSERGANGEQYF. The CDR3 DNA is TGTGCCAGCAGTGAACGGGGAGCAAATGGGGAGCAGTACTTC.

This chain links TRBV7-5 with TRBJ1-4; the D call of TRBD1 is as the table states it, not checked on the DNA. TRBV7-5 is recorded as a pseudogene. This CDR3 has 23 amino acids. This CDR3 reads CARSLVAADVSGRANPTNEKLFF. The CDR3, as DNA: TGTGCCAGAAGCTTAGTGGCGGCTGATGTGTCGGGCAGGGCAAATCCAACTAATGAAAAACTGTTTTTT.

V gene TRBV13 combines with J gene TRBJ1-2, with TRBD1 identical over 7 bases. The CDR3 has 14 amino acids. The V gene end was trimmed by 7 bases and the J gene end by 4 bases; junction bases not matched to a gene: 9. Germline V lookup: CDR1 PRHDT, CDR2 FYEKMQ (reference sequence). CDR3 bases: TGTGCCAGCACCAAGAAGGGGGCACTCTATGGCTACACCTTC. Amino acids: CASTKKGALYGYTF.

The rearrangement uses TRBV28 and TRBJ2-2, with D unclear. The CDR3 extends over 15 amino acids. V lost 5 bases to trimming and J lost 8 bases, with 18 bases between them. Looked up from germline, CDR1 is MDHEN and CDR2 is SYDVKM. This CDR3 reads CASSLIRYTRGELFF. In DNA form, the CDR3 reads TGTGCCAGCAGTCTCATCCGATACACCCGAGGGGAGCTGTTTTTT.

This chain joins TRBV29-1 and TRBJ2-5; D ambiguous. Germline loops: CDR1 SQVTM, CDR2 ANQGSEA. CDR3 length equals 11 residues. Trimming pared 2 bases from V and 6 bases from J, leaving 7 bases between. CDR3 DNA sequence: TGCAGCGTTGAACCCCTCCAGACCCAGTACTTC. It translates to CSVEPLQTQYF.

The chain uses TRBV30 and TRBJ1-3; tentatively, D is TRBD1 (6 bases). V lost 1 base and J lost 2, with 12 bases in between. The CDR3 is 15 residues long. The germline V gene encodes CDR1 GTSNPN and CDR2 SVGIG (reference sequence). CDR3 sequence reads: CAWSAEGTPGNTIYF. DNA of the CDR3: TGTGCCTGGAGTGCAGAAGGGACACCTGGAAACACCATATATTTT.

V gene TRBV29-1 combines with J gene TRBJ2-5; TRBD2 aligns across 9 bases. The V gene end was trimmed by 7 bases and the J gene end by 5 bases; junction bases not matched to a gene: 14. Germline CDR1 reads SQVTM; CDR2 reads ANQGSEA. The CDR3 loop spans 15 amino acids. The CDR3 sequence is CSALAGTERLETQYF. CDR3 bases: TGCAGCGCCCTAGCGGGGACAGAGAGGTTGGAGACCCAGTACTTC.

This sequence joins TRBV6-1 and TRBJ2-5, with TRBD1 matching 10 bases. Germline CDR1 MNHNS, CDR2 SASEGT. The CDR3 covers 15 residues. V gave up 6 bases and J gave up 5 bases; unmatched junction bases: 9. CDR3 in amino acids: CASRVRDRGWETQYF. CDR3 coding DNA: TGTGCCAGCAGGGTCCGGGACAGGGGCTGGGAGACCCAGTACTTC.

The CDR3 bases are TGTGCCAGCAGTGAGTACGGGAACTCTGGAAACACCATATATTTT. This encodes CASSEYGNSGNTIYF. This chain links TRBV6-1 with TRBJ1-3; D is unresolved. CDR1 MNHNS and CDR2 SASEGT come from the germline V gene. The ends were cut back, 3 bases at V and 0 bases at J, with 9 bases in the middle. There are 15 residues in the CDR3.

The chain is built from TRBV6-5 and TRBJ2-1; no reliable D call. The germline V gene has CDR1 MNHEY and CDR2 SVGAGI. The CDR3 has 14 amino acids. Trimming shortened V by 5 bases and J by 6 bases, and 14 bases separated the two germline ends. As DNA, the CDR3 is TGTGCCAGCAGTCCACGGTCGGGTGGCAATGAGCAGTTCTTC. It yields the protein CASSPRSGGNEQFF.

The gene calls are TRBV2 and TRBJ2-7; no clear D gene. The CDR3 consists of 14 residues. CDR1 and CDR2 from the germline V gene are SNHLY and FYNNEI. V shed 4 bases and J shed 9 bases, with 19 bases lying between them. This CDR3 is CASSAQELLSRQYF. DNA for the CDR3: TGTGCCAGCAGTGCCCAGGAATTATTATCACGGCAGTACTTC. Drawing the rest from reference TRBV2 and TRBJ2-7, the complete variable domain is EPEVTQTPSHQVTQMGQEVILRCVPISNHLYFYWYRQILGQKVEFLVSFYNNEISEKSEIFDDQFSVERPDGSNFTLKIRSTKLEDSAMYFCASSAQELLSRQYFGPGTRLTVT.

The CDR3 reads CASSFDRGAYNEQFF. The CDR3 bases are TGTGCCAGCAGTTTTGACAGGGGGGCCTACAATGAGCAGTTCTTC. This chain joins TRBV27 and TRBJ2-1; TRBD1 matches 9 bases. The CDR3 contains 15 residues. Per the germline V gene, CDR1 is MNHEY and CDR2 is SMNVEV (reference sequence). V lost 3 bases and J lost 2; bases outside the gene matches: 2.

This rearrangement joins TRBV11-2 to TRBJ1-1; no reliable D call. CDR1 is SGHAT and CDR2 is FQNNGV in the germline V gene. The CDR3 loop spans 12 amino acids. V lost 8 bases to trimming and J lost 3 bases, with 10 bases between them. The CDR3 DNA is TGTGCCAGCTCCCCCGGGTACACTGAAGCTTTCTTT. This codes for CASSPGYTEAFF.

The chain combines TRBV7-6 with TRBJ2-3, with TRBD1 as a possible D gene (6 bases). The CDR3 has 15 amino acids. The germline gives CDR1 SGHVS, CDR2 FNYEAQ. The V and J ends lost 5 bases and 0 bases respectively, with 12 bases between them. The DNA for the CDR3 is TGTGCCAGCAGCGCCTACAGGGAAAGCACAGATACGCAGTATTTT. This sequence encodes CASSAYRESTDTQYF. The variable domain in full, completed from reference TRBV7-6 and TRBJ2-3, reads GAGVSQSPRYKVTKRGQDVALRCDPISGHVSLYWYRQALGQGPEFLTYFNYEAQQDKSGLPNDRFSAERPEGSISTLTIQRTEQRDSAMYRCASSAYRESTDTQYFGPGTRLTVL.

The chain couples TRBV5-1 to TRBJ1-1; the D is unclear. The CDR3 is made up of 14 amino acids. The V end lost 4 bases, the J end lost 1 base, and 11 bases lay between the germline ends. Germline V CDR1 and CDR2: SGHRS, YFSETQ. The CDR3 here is CASSDHLGNTEAFF. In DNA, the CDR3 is TGCGCCAGCAGCGACCACCTAGGGAACACTGAAGCTTTCTTT.

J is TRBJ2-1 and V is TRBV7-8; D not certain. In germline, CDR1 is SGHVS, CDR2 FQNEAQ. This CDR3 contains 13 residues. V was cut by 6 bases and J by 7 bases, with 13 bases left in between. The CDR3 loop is CASSSSIENEQFF. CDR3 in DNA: TGTGCCAGCAGTTCTTCTATTGAGAATGAGCAGTTCTTC. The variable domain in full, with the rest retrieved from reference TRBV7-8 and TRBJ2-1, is GAGVSQSPRYKVAKRGQDVALRCDPISGHVSLFWYQQALGQGPEFLTYFQNEAQLDKSGLPSDRFFAERPEGSVSTLKIQRTQQEDSAVYLCASSSSIENEQFFGPGTRLTVL.

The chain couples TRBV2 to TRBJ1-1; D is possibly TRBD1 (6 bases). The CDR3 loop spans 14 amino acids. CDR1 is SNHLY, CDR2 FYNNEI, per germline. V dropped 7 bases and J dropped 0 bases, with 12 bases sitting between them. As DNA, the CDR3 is TGTGCCAGCATAGGACAGATGATGAACACTGAAGCTTTCTTT. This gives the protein CASIGQMMNTEAFF.

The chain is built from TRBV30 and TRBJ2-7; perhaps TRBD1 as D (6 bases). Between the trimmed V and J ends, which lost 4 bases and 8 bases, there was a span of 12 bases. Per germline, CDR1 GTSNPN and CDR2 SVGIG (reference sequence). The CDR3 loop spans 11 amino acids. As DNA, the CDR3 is TGTGCCTGGAAGACGGACAGCCAGCAGTACTTC. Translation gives CAWKTDSQQYF.

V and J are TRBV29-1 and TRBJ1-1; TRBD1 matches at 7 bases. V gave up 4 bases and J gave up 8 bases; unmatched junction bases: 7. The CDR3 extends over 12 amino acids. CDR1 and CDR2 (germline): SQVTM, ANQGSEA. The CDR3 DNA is TGCAGCGTTGGACAGGGCGCCCGCGAAGCTTTCTTT. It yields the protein CSVGQGAREAFF.

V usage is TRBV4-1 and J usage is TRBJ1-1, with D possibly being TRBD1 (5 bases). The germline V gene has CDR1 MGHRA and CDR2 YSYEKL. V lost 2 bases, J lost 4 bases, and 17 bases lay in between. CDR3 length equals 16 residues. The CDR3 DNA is TGCGCCAGCAGCCAAATCCTCCAGGGAAAAGGCACTGAAGCTTTCTTT. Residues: CASSQILQGKGTEAFF.

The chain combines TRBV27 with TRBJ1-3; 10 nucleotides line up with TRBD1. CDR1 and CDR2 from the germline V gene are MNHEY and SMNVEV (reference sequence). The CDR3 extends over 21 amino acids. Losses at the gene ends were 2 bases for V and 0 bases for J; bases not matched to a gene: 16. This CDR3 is CASSLALPPGQGLCSGNTIYF. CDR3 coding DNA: TGTGCCAGCAGTTTAGCGCTCCCCCCGGGACAGGGGTTGTGCTCTGGAAACACCATATATTTT.

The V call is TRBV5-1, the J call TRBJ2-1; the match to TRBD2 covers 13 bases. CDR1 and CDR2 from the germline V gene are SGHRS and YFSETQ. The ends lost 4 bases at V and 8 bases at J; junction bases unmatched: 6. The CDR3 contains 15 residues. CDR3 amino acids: CASSKGLAGVYEQFF. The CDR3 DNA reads TGCGCCAGCAGCAAAGGACTAGCGGGAGTATATGAGCAGTTCTTC.

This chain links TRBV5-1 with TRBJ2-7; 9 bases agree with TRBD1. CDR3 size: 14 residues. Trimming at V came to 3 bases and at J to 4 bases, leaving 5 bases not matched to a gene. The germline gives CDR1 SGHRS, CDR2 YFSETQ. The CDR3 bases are TGCGCCAGCAGCTCAACAGGGGGCGGGTACGAGCAGTACTTC. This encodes CASSSTGGGYEQYF. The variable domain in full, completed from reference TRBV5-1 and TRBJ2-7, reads KAGVTQTPRYLIKTRGQQVTLSCSPISGHRSVSWYQQTPGQGLQFLFEYFSETQRNKGNFPGRFSGRQFSNSRSEMNVSTLELGDSALYLCASSSTGGGYEQYFGPGTRLTVT.

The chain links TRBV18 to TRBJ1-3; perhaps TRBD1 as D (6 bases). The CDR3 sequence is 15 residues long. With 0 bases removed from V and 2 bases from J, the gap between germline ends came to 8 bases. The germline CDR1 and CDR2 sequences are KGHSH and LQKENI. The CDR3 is CASSPPAGAGNTIYF. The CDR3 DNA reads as TGTGCCAGCTCACCACCGGCAGGGGCTGGAAACACCATATATTTT.

CDR3 bases: TGTGCCAGCAGGGCGGGAGCCCCCTACGAGCAGTACTTC. It specifies CASRAGAPYEQYF. The chain combines TRBV27 with TRBJ2-7; 7 nucleotides align to TRBD2. V gave up 6 bases and J gave up 2 bases; unmatched junction bases: 4. CDR3 length: 13 residues. Per the germline V gene, CDR1 is MNHEY and CDR2 is SMNVEV (reference sequence).

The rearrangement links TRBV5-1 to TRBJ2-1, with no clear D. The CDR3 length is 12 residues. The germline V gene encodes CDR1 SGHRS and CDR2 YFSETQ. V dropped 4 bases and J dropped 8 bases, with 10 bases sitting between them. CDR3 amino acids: CASSLRQYEQFF. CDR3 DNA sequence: TGCGCCAGCAGCCTCAGGCAATATGAGCAGTTCTTC. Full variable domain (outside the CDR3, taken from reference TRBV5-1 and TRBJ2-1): KAGVTQTPRYLIKTRGQQVTLSCSPISGHRSVSWYQQTPGQGLQFLFEYFSETQRNKGNFPGRFSGRQFSNSRSEMNVSTLELGDSALYLCASSLRQYEQFFGPGTRLTVL.

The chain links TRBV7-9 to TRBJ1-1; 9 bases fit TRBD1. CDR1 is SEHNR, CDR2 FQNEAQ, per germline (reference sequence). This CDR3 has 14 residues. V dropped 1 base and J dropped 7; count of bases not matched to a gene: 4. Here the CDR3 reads CASSLGGTGLEAFF. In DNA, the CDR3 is TGTGCCAGCAGCTTAGGGGGGACAGGGCTTGAAGCTTTCTTT.

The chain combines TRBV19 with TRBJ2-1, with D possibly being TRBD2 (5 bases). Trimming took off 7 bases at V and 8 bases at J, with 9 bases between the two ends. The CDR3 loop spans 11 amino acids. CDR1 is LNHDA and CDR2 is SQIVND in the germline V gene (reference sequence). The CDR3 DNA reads TGTGCCAGTACAAGAGGGTATGAGCAGTTCTTC. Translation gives CASTRGYEQFF.

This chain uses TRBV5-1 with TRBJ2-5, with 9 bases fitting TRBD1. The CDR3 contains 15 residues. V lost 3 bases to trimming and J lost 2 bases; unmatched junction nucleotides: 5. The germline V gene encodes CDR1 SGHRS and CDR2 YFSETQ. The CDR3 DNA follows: TGCGCCAGCAGCTCCCGGGACAGGGCACAAGAGACCCAGTACTTC. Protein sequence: CASSSRDRAQETQYF.

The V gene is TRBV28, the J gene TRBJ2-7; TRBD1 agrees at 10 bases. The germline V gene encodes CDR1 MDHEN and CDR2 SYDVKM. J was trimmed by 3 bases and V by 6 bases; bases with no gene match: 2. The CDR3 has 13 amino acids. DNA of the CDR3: TGTGCCAGCAGCGACAGGGGGCTCTACGAGCAGTACTTC. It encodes CASSDRGLYEQYF.

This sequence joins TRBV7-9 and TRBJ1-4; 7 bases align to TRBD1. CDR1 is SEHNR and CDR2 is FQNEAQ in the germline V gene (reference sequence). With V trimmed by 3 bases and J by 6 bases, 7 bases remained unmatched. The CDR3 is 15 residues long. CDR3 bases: TGTGCCAGCAGCTTCCGACAGGGCACGGATGAAAAACTGTTTTTT. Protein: CASSFRQGTDEKLFF.

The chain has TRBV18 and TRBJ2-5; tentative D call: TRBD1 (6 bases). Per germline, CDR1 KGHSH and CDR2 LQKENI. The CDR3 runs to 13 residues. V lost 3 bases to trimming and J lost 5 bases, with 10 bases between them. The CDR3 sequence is CASSPTGYETQYF. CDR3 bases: TGTGCCAGCTCACCTACAGGGTACGAGACCCAGTACTTC.